These T cell receptor beta chains were read from a single sample in a study of T cell responses to AZD1222 COVID-19 vaccine. Method: immunoSEQ multiplex PCR; TCRdb's copy keeps in-frame clones and lacks some. The data show 140,000 to 150,000 clones, around nine tenths seen once. This specimen consisted of peripheral blood, obtained on day 0 of MenACWY control vaccination. These TCRs come from an adult in good health. Both conserved end residues are part of each CDR3. The D gene is left open where the match is weak. Size is stated for part of the rows, as once, few or many counts, or as a class when the clone is expanded.

D gene	V gene	clone size	J gene	CDR3 protein	CDR3 DNA
NA	TRBV5-1	NA	TRBJ2-2	CASSQTTNTGELFF	TGCGCCAGCAGCCAGACAACGAACACCGGGGAGCTGTTTTTT
NA	TRBV19	NA	TRBJ2-1	CASSIKGGSYNEQFF	TGTGCCAGTAGTATTAAGGGCGGGTCGTACAATGAGCAGTTCTTC
NA	TRBV5-1	once	TRBJ1-2	CASSSSTSNYGYTF	TGCGCCAGCAGCTCTTCGACATCTAACTATGGCTACACCTTC
NA	TRBV7-2	NA	TRBJ1-1	CASSPGGAWPEAFF	TGTGCCAGCAGCCCGGGGGGGGCCTGGCCTGAAGCTTTCTTT
NA	TRBV10-3	NA	TRBJ2-2	CAISESRGGTGELFF	TGTGCCATCAGTGAGTCGAGAGGTGGTACCGGGGAGCTGTTTTTT
NA	TRBV10-3	NA	TRBJ2-3	CAISAALEGGDTQYF	TGTGCCATCAGTGCTGCCCTTGAAGGGGGAGATACGCAGTATTTT
NA	TRBV5-1	NA	TRBJ2-2	CASSWTLRDTGELFF	TGCGCCAGCAGCTGGACCCTCCGCGACACCGGGGAGCTGTTTTTT
NA	TRBV27	once	TRBJ1-2	CASRLSSGFGGYTF	TGTGCCAGCCGACTATCTTCGGGGTTTGGTGGCTACACCTTC
NA	TRBV5-1	NA	TRBJ2-1	CASSLGPGATYNEQFF	TGCGCCAGCAGCTTGGGTCCGGGGGCGACCTACAATGAGCAGTTCTTC
TRBD2	TRBV28	NA	TRBJ2-2	CASSPLWLAGTGELFF	TGTGCCAGCAGTCCACTTTGGTTAGCGGGCACCGGGGAGCTGTTTTTT
NA	TRBV3-1/TRBV3-2	NA	TRBJ2-7	CASSQDTGNEQYF	TGTGCCAGCAGCCAAGATACTGGGAACGAGCAGTACTTC
NA	TRBV18	NA	TRBJ2-3	CASSPWVRGTDTQYF	TGTGCCAGCTCCCCCTGGGTCAGAGGCACAGATACGCAGTATTTT
TRBD1	TRBV24-1	NA	TRBJ2-5	CATSDPSPFDRGQETQYF	TGTGCCACCAGTGATCCGTCCCCCTTTGACAGGGGCCAAGAGACCCAGTACTTC
NA	TRBV27	NA	TRBJ1-1	CASSFRGMNTEAFF	TGTGCCAGCAGTTTCCGTGGGATGAACACTGAAGCTTTCTTT
NA	TRBV12-3/TRBV12-4	NA	TRBJ1-1	CASSLQSWGEAFF	TGTGCCAGCAGTTTACAGTCATGGGGTGAAGCTTTCTTT
NA	TRBV5-1	few	TRBJ1-1	CASSLGVTGPDTEAFF	TGCGCCAGCAGCTTGGGGGTGACAGGACCGGACACTGAAGCTTTCTTT
NA	TRBV5-1	NA	TRBJ1-3	CASSSSRTGTGSGNTIYF	TGCGCCAGCAGCTCGTCTCGCACAGGGACTGGGTCTGGAAACACCATATATTTT
TRBD2	TRBV3-1/TRBV3-2	once	TRBJ2-1	CASSQPGLAWDEQFF	TGTGCCAGCAGCCAACCGGGACTAGCGTGGGATGAGCAGTTCTTC
NA	TRBV28	NA	TRBJ2-3	CASYFDTQYF	TGTGCCAGCTATTTCGATACGCAGTATTTT
NA	TRBV7-9	NA	TRBJ2-7	CASGWTVESEQYF	TGTGCCAGCGGTTGGACGGTGGAATCCGAGCAGTACTTC
NA	TRBV6-5	NA	TRBJ2-2	CASKDGQRGGELFF	TGTGCCAGCAAGGATGGGCAGAGGGGCGGGGAGCTGTTTTTT
NA	TRBV18	NA	TRBJ1-1	CASSPGEVTEAFF	TGTGCCAGCTCACCAGGGGAGGTCACTGAAGCTTTCTTT
NA	TRBV27	NA	TRBJ1-1	CASSFNRRLVTEAFF	TGTGCCAGCAGTTTCAATCGCCGCTTGGTGACTGAAGCTTTCTTT
NA	TRBV6-5	once	TRBJ2-7	CASSYSKFRGEQYF	TGTGCCAGCAGTTACTCGAAGTTTCGGGGTGAGCAGTACTTC